The T cell receptor beta chain under discussion was sequenced for a study of early T cells in non-severe SARS-CoV-2 infection. At the level of the study: From unsorted whole blood, bulk RNA was sequenced, and the chains remained unpaired.

The sample holds a few counts of this clonotype. Per the germline V gene, CDR1 is SEHNR and CDR2 is FQNEAQ (reference sequence). V was cut by 3 bases and J by 8 bases, with 22 bases left in between. The CDR3 spans 16 residues. Unique molecular identifiers tagged individual cDNA molecules. TCRdb ran MiXCR on the 5' RACE reads and lists one entry per CDR3 protein. The table lists about 100,000 distinct CDR3 sequences, roughly 13% of them singletons. The clonotype comes from an adult who was a healthcare worker with PCR-confirmed SARS-CoV-2 infection or an uninfected control (not recorded which). Sequenced sample: whole blood. This chain joins TRBV7-9 and TRBJ1-1, with D possibly TRBD1 on 6 matching bases. The CDR3 DNA is TGTGCCAGCAGCTTCTCAGTCGGGGGCTCAAACCTAGAAGCTTTCTTT. Translating it yields CASSFSVGGSNLEAFF.